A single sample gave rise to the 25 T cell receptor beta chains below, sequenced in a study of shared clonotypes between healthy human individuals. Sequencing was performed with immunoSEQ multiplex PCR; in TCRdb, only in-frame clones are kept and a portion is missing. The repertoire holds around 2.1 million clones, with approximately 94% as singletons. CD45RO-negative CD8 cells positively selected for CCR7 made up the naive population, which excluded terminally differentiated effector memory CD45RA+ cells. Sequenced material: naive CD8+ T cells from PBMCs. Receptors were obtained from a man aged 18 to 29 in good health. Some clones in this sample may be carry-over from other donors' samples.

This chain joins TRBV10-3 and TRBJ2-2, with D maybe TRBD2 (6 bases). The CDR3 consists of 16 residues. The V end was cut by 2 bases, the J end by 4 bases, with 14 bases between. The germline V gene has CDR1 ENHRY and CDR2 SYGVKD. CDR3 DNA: TGTGCCATCAGTGAGGTGCTAGCGAAGGGCACCGGGGAGCTGTTTTTT. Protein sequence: CAISEVLAKGTGELFF.

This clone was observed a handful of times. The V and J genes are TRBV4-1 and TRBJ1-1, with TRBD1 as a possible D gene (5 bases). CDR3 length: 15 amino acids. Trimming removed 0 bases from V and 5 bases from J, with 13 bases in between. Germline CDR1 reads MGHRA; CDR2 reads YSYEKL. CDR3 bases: TGCGCCAGCAGCCAAGATTCAGGGTCGGGAACTGAAGCTTTCTTT. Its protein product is CASSQDSGSGTEAFF.

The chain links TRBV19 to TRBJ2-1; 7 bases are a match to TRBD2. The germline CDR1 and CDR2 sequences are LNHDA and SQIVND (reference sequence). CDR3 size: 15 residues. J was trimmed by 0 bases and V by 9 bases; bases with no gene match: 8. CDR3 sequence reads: CASTSDSSSYNEQFF. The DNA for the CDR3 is TGTGCCAGCACTAGCGACTCGAGCTCCTACAATGAGCAGTTCTTC.

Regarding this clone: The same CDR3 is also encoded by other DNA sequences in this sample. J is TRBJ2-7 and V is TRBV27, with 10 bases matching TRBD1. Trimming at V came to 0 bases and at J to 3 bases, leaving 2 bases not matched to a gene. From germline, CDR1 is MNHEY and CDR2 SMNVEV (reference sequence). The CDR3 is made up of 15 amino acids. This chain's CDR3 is CASSLSGTGVYEQYF. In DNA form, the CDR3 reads TGTGCCAGCAGTTTATCCGGGACAGGGGTCTACGAGCAGTACTTC.

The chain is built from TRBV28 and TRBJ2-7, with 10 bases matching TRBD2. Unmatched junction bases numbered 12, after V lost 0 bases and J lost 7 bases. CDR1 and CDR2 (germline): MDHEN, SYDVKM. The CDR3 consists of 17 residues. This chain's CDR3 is CASSLWSGSGRAREQYF. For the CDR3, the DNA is TGTGCCAGCAGTTTATGGTCGGGGAGCGGGAGGGCGAGGGAGCAGTACTTC.

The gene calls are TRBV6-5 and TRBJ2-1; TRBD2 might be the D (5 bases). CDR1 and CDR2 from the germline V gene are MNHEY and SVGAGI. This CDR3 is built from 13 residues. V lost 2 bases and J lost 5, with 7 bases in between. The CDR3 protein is CASSYTRNNEQFF. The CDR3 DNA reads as TGTGCCAGCAGTTACACTAGGAACAATGAGCAGTTCTTC.

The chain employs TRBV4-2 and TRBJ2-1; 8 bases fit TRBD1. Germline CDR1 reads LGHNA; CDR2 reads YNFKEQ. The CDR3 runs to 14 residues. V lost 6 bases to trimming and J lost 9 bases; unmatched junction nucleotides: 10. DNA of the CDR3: TGTGCCAGCAGATATGACGGCGGGACAGGTGAGCAGTTCTTC. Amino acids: CASRYDGGTGEQFF.

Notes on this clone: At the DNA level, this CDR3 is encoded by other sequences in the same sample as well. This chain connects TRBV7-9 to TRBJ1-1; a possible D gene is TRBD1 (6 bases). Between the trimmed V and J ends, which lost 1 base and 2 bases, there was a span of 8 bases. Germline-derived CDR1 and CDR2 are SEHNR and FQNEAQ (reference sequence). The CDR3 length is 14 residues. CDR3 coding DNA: TGTGCCAGCAGCTTAGTGGGGGCTAACACTGAAGCTTTCTTT. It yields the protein CASSLVGANTEAFF. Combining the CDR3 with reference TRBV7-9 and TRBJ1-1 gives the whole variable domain DTGVSQNPRHKITKRGQNVTFRCDPISEHNRLYWYRQTLGQGPEFLTYFQNEAQLEKSRLLSDRFSAERPKGSFSTLEIQRTEQGDSAMYLCASSLVGANTEAFFGQGTRLTVV.

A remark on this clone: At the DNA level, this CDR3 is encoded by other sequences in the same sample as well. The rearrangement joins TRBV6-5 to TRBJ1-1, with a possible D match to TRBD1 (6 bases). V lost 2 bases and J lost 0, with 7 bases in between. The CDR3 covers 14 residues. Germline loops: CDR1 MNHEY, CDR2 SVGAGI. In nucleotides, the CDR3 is TGTGCCAGCAGTTACGGGACAATGAACACTGAAGCTTTCTTT. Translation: CASSYGTMNTEAFF.

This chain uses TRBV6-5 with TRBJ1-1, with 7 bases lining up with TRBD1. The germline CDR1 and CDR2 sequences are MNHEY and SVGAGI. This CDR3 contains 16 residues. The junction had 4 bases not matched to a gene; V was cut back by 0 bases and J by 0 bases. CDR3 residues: CASSYSRDSLNTEAFF. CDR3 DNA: TGTGCCAGCAGTTACTCCCGGGACAGCCTGAACACTGAAGCTTTCTTT.

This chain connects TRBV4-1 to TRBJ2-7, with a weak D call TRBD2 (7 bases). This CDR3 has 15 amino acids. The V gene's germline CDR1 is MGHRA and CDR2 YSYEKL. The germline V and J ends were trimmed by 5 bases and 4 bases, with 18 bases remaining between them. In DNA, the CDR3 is TGCGCCAGCAGCTTCCCGGGGGGCGCCATGTACGAGCAGTACTTC. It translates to CASSFPGGAMYEQYF.

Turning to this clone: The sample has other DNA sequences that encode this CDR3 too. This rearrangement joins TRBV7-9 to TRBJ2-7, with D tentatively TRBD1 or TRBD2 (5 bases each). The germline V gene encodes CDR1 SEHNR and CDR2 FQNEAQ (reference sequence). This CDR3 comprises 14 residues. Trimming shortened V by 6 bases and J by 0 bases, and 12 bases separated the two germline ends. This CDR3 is CASSPGTDSYEQYF. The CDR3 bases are TGTGCCAGCAGTCCCGGGACGGACTCCTACGAGCAGTACTTC.

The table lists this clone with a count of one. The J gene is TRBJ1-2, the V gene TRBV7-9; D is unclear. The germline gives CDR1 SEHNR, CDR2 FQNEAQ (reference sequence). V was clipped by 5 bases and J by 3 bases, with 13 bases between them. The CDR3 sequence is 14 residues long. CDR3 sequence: CASSPQTSDYGYTF. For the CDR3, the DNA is TGTGCCAGCAGCCCCCAGACAAGTGACTATGGCTACACCTTC.

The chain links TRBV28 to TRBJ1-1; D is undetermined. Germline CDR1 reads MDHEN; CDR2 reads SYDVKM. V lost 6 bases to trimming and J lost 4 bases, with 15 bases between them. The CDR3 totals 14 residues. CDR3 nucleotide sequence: TGTGCCAGCAGCCCCCAGAGCGTGGGCACTGAAGCTTTCTTT. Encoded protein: CASSPQSVGTEAFF.

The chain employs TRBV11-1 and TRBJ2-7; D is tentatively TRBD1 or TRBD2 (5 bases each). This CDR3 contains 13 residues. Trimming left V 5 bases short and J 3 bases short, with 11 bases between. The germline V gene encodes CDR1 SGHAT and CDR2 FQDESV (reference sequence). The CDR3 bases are TGTGCCAGCAGCCCGGGACCAAGCTACGAGCAGTACTTC. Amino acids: CASSPGPSYEQYF.

The DNA of the CDR3 is TGTGCCAGCAGCTTGTTGGGGCTAGGGGTAAATACGCAGTATTTT. Its translation is CASSLLGLGVNTQYF. The rearrangement links TRBV5-6 to TRBJ2-3; perhaps TRBD1 as D (5 bases). The V and J ends lost 1 base and 7 bases respectively, with 16 bases between them. There are 15 residues in the CDR3. From germline, CDR1 is SGHDT and CDR2 YYEEEE.

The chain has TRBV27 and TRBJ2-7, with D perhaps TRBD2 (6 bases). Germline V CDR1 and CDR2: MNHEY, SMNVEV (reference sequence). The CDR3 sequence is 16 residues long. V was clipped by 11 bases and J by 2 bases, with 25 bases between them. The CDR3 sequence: CARSVRRESKTYEQYF. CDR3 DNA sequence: TGTGCCCGTAGTGTAAGGCGGGAATCGAAAACCTACGAGCAGTACTTC.

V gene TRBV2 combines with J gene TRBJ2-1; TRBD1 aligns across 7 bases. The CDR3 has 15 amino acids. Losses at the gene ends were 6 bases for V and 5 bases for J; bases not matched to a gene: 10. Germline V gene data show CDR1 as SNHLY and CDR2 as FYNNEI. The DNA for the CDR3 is TGTGCCAGCAGGTTCACCCGGGACAGCGACAATGAGCAGTTCTTC. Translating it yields CASRFTRDSDNEQFF.

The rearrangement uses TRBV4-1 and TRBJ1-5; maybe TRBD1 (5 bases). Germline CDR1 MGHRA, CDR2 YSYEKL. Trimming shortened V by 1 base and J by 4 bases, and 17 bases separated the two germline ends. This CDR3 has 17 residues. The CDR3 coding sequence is TGCGCCAGCAGCCAAGGGCTCGAAGGGGAAGAGAATCAGCCCCAGCATTTT. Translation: CASSQGLEGEENQPQHF.

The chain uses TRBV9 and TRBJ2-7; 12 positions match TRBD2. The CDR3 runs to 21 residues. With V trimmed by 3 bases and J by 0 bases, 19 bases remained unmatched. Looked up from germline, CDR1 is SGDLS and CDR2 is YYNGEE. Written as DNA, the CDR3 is TGTGCCAGCAGCGGAGGGACTAGCGGGCGAAACGACCAAAACCCCTCCTACGAGCAGTACTTC. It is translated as CASSGGTSGRNDQNPSYEQYF. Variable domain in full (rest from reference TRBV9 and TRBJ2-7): DSGVTQTPKHLITATGQRVTLRCSPRSGDLSVYWYQQSLDQGLQFLIQYYNGEERAKGNILERFSAQQFPDLHSELNLSSLELGDSALYFCASSGGTSGRNDQNPSYEQYFGPGTRLTVT.

CDR3 nucleotides: TGTGCCAGCAGCCAAGCGGGACGAAAGTACCAAGAGACCCAGTACTTC. Translation: CASSQAGRKYQETQYF. The genes are TRBV4-2 and TRBJ2-5; TRBD1 or TRBD2 may be the D gene (5 bases each). V lost 1 base and J 0 bases, leaving 12 bases between the germline ends. Germline V lookup: CDR1 LGHNA, CDR2 YNFKEQ. The CDR3 covers 16 residues.

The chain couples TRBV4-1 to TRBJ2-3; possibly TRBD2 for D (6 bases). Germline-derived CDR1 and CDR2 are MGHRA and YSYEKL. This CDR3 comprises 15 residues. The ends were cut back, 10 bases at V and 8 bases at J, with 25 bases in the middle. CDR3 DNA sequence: TGCGCCACCCGAACCACCGGAGGGGAGAGTAGTACGCAGTATTTT. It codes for CATRTTGGESSTQYF.

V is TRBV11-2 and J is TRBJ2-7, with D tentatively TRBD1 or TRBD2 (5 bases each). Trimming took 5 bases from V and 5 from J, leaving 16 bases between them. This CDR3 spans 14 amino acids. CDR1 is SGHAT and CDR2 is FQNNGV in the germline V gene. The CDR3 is CASSPGRSIHEQYF. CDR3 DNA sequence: TGTGCCAGCAGCCCGGGACGGTCGATCCACGAGCAGTACTTC.

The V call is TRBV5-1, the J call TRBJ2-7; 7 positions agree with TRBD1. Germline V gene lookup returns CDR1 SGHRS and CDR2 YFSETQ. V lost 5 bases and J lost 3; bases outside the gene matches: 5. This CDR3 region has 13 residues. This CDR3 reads CASSTGTDYEQYF. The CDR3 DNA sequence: TGCGCCAGCAGTACCGGGACAGACTACGAGCAGTACTTC.

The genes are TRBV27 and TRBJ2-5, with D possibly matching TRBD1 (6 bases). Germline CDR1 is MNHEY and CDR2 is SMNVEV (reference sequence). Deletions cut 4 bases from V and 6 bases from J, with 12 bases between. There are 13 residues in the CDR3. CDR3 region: CASSWGPAKTQYF. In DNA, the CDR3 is TGTGCCAGCAGTTGGGGGCCTGCTAAGACCCAGTACTTC.